This TCR beta chain was retrieved from a study of technical replicates of blood from a few donors. The CDR3 length is 13 residues. Germline values: CDR1 MNHNS, CDR2 SASEGT. Deletions cut 7 bases from V and 7 bases from J, with 14 bases between. Only in-frame clones appear in the TCRdb table, and some are missing; sequencing was by immunoSEQ multiplex PCR. The table has around 15,000 clones, about four fifths seen once; the top ten hold 10%. Material: PBMCs. V and J are TRBV6-1 and TRBJ2-1, with D unclear. The sequence derives from a human donor in good health. Some clones in this sample may be carry-over from other donors' samples. CDR3 protein: CASTLSFGNEQFF. In DNA form, the CDR3 reads TGTGCCAGCACTCTAAGCTTCGGTAATGAGCAGTTCTTC.